The 10 T cell receptor beta chains below all came from one sample that was sequenced in a study of blood T cell repertoires in COVID-19. Repertoires were generated with immunoSEQ multiplex PCR, while TCRdb's copy carries only in-frame clones and drops some. The sample contains about 150,000 clones, around 84% of which appear only once. Sequenced material: peripheral blood. These receptors came from a woman in her 50s with acute or convalescent COVID-19.

DNA of the CDR3: TGTGCCAGCTCGGGGTCCTCCTATAATTCACCCCTCCACTTT. Amino acid sequence: CASSGSSYNSPLHF. The V and J genes are TRBV27 and TRBJ1-6; no reliable D call. Germline lookup yields CDR1 MNHEY and CDR2 SMNVEV (reference sequence). CDR3 size: 14 residues. Trimming pared 8 bases from V and 0 bases from J, leaving 8 bases between.

V gene TRBV9 combines with J gene TRBJ2-7; D uncertain. This CDR3 comprises 14 residues. The V end was cut by 2 bases, the J end by 0 bases, with 9 bases between. Germline values: CDR1 SGDLS, CDR2 YYNGEE. DNA of the CDR3: TGTGCCAGCAGCGTGGCTAGGAGCTCCTACGAGCAGTACTTC. This gives the protein CASSVARSSYEQYF.

This chain connects TRBV12-3 or TRBV12-4 to TRBJ1-1; TRBD1 matches 7 bases. Trimming took 6 bases from V and 11 from J; bases not matched to a gene: 6. The CDR3 runs 11 residues. This chain's CDR3 is CASSETGRAFF. CDR3 bases: TGTGCCAGCAGCGAGACAGGGAGGGCTTTCTTT.

CDR3 bases: TGTGCCATCAGTGTGGAAGCGGGAGGGGGCTTGGAGACCCAGTACTTC. Encoded protein: CAISVEAGGGLETQYF. This chain joins TRBV10-3 and TRBJ2-5; 10 nucleotides line up with TRBD2. Germline V gene lookup returns CDR1 ENHRY and CDR2 SYGVKD. This CDR3 is 16 amino acids long. V was pared by 4 bases and J by 5 bases, with 10 bases of the junction left unmatched.

The V call is TRBV6-5, the J call TRBJ2-1, with D maybe TRBD1 (5 bases). The length of the CDR3 is 11 residues. CDR1 MNHEY and CDR2 SVGAGI come from the germline V gene. V lost 11 bases and J 3 bases, leaving 8 bases between the germline ends. The DNA of the CDR3 is TGTGCCGGTCAGGGCTACAATGAGCAGTTCTTC. Translated: CAGQGYNEQFF.

This rearrangement joins TRBV19 to TRBJ2-7; 7 nucleotides align to TRBD1. The trim removed 6 bases at V and 7 bases at J, leaving 12 bases unmatched. This CDR3 comprises 14 residues. Germline V lookup: CDR1 LNHDA, CDR2 SQIVND (reference sequence). CDR3 loop: CASSRTGPSLEQYF. The CDR3 DNA is TGTGCCAGTAGCCGGACAGGTCCGTCATTGGAGCAGTACTTC.

This clone was picked up one time. The chain employs TRBV7-8 and TRBJ1-3, with unresolved D. The CDR3 consists of 16 residues. Germline CDR1 is SGHVS and CDR2 is FQNEAQ. V lost 5 bases, J lost 1 base, and 15 bases lay in between. CDR3 nucleotides: TGTGCCAGCAGCCCCGGGTTAGGCGGGTCTGGAAACACCATATATTTT. It encodes CASSPGLGGSGNTIYF. Using reference TRBV7-8 and TRBJ1-3 for the parts outside the CDR3, the full variable domain is GAGVSQSPRYKVAKRGQDVALRCDPISGHVSLFWYQQALGQGPEFLTYFQNEAQLDKSGLPSDRFFAERPEGSVSTLKIQRTQQEDSAVYLCASSPGLGGSGNTIYFGEGSWLTVV.

This clone was seen just once. J is TRBJ2-5 and V is TRBV2, with 9 nucleotides matching TRBD2. The CDR3 has 14 residues. The junction had 6 bases not matched to a gene; V was cut back by 8 bases and J by 2 bases. Germline V gives CDR1 SNHLY, CDR2 FYNNEI. The CDR3: CASEAGGPQETQYF. The CDR3 DNA follows: TGTGCCAGCGAGGCGGGGGGGCCACAAGAGACCCAGTACTTC. The full variable domain, rest sourced from reference TRBV2 and TRBJ2-5, is EPEVTQTPSHQVTQMGQEVILRCVPISNHLYFYWYRQILGQKVEFLVSFYNNEISEKSEIFDDQFSVERPDGSNFTLKIRSTKLEDSAMYFCASEAGGPQETQYFGPGTRLLVL.

This sequence joins TRBV30 and TRBJ1-2; TRBD1 matches at 8 bases. After removal of 3 bases from V and 4 bases from J, the junction contained 4 bases not matched to a gene. This CDR3 has 13 residues. Germline assignment: CDR1 GTSNPN and CDR2 SVGIG (reference sequence). CDR3: CAWSPTGVYGYTF. CDR3 bases: TGTGCCTGGAGCCCGACAGGGGTCTATGGCTACACCTTC.

V is TRBV15 and J is TRBJ2-1; 7 bases align to TRBD2. Germline V gives CDR1 LNHNV, CDR2 YYDKDF (reference sequence). The CDR3 contains 16 residues. The ends lost 3 bases at V and 9 bases at J; junction bases unmatched: 14. The CDR3 DNA is TGTGCCACCAGCAGCCCTGGCGGGAGAGGAGTGGCTGAGCAGTTCTTC. Translating it yields CATSSPGGRGVAEQFF.